The 3 T cell receptor beta chains given below trace back to one sample, sequenced in a study of T cells after yellow fever vaccination. TCRdb processed the 5' RACE reads anew with MiXCR; each CDR3 protein has one entry. The data show about 74,000 distinct CDR3 sequences, approximately 7% seen once. Source: CD8+ T cells sorted from PBMCs, taken 4 to 6 days after the first yellow fever vaccination. The receptor set was obtained from a man aged 18 to 35 who received the YFV17D yellow fever vaccine.

The gene calls are TRBV4-1 and TRBJ2-2, with 7 bases identical to TRBD2. V lost 2 bases to trimming and J lost 3 bases; unmatched junction nucleotides: 3. The CDR3 has 15 residues. CDR1 is MGHRA, CDR2 YSYEKL, per germline. The CDR3 here is CASSQREGYTGELFF. The CDR3 nucleotides read TGCGCCAGCAGCCAAAGGGAGGGCTACACCGGGGAGCTGTTTTTT.

The chain links TRBV20-1 to TRBJ1-1; D uncertain. The CDR3 covers 14 residues. Germline assignment: CDR1 DFQATT and CDR2 SNEGSKA (reference sequence). The V and J ends lost 1 base and 3 bases respectively, with 12 bases between them. This CDR3 reads CSARGQPPDTEAFF. The CDR3 region has the DNA TGCAGTGCTAGAGGTCAGCCGCCCGACACTGAAGCTTTCTTT.

This clonotype was found a few times. The J gene is TRBJ2-3, the V gene TRBV12-3 or TRBV12-4; 10 bases fit TRBD1. After removal of 3 bases from V and 5 bases from J, the junction contained 8 bases not matched to a gene. The CDR3 consists of 16 residues. CDR3 residues: CASSLEDRGYQDTQYF. CDR3 nucleotides: TGTGCCAGCAGTTTGGAGGACAGGGGGTATCAAGATACGCAGTATTTT.